Here is one T cell receptor (beta chain) with its context. The antigen remains unidentified. PCR primers comprised 60 Vbeta and 13 Jbeta primers. Some clones are missing from TCRdb's copy, which holds only in-frame ones; the method was immunoSEQ multiplex PCR. The profile shows 35,000 to 55,000 clones, about 78% of them singletons. This entry comes from a study of cytomegalovirus exposure and HLA in healthy donors. Study summary: An early release of data contained about 85 million unique TCRs, which came from HLA-typed donors. Whole-study findings and limits: Later work associated roughly 17,000 TCR beta sequences with HLA alleles at 0.05 false discovery rate. Researchers reported in a later analysis that a missense DCLRE1C variant was tied to TCR beta V- and J-gene trimming.

The CDR3 totals 13 residues. V gave up 7 bases and J gave up 6 bases, with 15 bases separating them. Germline CDR1 reads SEHNR; CDR2 reads FQNEAQ (reference sequence). Sample: PBMCs. The chain uses TRBV7-9 and TRBJ1-1; D remains unclear. The TCR was taken from a woman in her 30s in good health and CMV-seronegative. The DNA of the CDR3 is TGTGCCAGCACTCCTGGGTCAAGCGCTGAAGCTTTCTTT. Its protein product is CASTPGSSAEAFF. Full variable domain (remainder filled in from reference TRBV7-9 and TRBJ1-1): DTGVSQNPRHKITKRGQNVTFRCDPISEHNRLYWYRQTLGQGPEFLTYFQNEAQLEKSRLLSDRFSAERPKGSFSTLEIQRTEQGDSAMYLCASTPGSSAEAFFGQGTRLTVV.